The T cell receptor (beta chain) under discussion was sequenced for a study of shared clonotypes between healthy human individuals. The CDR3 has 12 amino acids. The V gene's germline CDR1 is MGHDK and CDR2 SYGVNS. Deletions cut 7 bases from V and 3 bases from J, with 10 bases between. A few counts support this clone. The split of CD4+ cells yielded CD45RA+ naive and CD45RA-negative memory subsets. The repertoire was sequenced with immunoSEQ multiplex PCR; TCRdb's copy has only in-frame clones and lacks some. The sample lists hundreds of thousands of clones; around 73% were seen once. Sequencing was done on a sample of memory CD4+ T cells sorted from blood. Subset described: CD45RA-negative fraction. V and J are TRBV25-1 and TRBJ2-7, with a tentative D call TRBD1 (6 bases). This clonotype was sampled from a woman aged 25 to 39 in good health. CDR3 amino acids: CASTGASYEQYF. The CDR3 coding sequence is TGTGCCAGCACAGGGGCCAGCTACGAGCAGTACTTC.